Presented here are 21 T cell receptor beta chains from one specimen sequenced in a study of glioma-infiltrating T cells after dendritic cell vaccination. This table comes from immunoSEQ multiplex PCR, and its TCRdb copy is limited to in-frame clones, with some not included. The data hold 50,000 to 80,000 clones, with approximately 78% observed a single time. Sequences were derived from blood, sampled before dendritic cell vaccination. The receptors here all came from a human donor with glioblastoma.

This chain joins TRBV5-4 and TRBJ1-2; D is undetermined. The ends were cut back, 0 bases at V and 3 bases at J, with 6 bases in the middle. This CDR3 has 13 amino acids. Per germline, CDR1 SGHNT and CDR2 YYREEE (reference sequence). The CDR3 DNA reads TGTGCCAGCAGCTTGGCACTCGACTATGGCTACACCTTC. As protein: CASSLALDYGYTF.

There are a few counts of this clone. The genes are TRBV11-3 and TRBJ2-5, with a tentative D call TRBD2 (5 bases). CDR3 size: 13 residues. V lost 5 bases and J 9 bases, leaving 16 bases between the germline ends. Germline V lookup: CDR1 SGHNT, CDR2 YENEEA. The CDR3 nucleotides read TGTGCCAGCAGCGCGGGTCTAGTCGGAGCCCAGTACTTC. Translating it yields CASSAGLVGAQYF. The full variable domain, in which reference TRBV11-3 and TRBJ2-5 provide the parts outside the CDR3, is EAGVVQSPRYKIIEKKQPVAFWCNPISGHNTLYWYLQNLGQGPELLIRYENEEAVDDSQLPKDRFSAERLKGVDSTLKIQPAELGDSAVYLCASSAGLVGAQYFGPGTRLLVL.

The chain is built from TRBV7-6 and TRBJ1-2, with TRBD1 as a possible D gene (5 bases). The CDR3 extends over 14 amino acids. Trimming removed 0 bases from V and 4 bases from J, with 9 bases in between. CDR1 SGHVS and CDR2 FNYEAQ come from the germline V gene. CDR3 sequence reads: CASSLAEGFYGYTF. CDR3 nucleotide sequence: TGTGCCAGCAGCTTAGCGGAGGGGTTCTATGGCTACACCTTC.

The rearrangement links TRBV4-2 to TRBJ2-1, with D perhaps matching TRBD2 (7 bases). The V end lost 4 bases, the J end lost 2 bases, and 15 bases lay between the germline ends. This CDR3 has 16 residues. Looked up from germline, CDR1 is LGHNA and CDR2 is YNFKEQ. CDR3: CASSLSTGGPYNEQFF. Here the CDR3 DNA reads TGTGCCAGCAGCCTCTCTACGGGGGGCCCCTACAATGAGCAGTTCTTC.

This chain uses TRBV2 with TRBJ2-5, with 8 bases matching TRBD1. The end of the DNA aligns better with TRBJ2-7, so the J call may be wrong. There are 15 residues in the CDR3. Germline V gene data show CDR1 as SNHLY and CDR2 as FYNNEI. The CDR3 is CASSEGGQAYYEQYF. CDR3 DNA: TGTGCCAGCAGTGAAGGGGGACAGGCTTACTACGAGCAGTACTTC.

The rearrangement uses TRBV27 and TRBJ1-1; TRBD1 aligns across 7 bases. Germline lookup yields CDR1 MNHEY and CDR2 SMNVEV (reference sequence). V was clipped by 5 bases and J by 5 bases; unmatched bases: 11. CDR3 length: 15 amino acids. DNA for the CDR3: TGTGCCAGCAGTGAGTCGACAGGGTGGGGGACTGAAGCTTTCTTT. As protein: CASSESTGWGTEAFF.

V gene TRBV2 combines with J gene TRBJ1-4, with 7 bases lining up with TRBD1. The V and J ends lost 7 bases and 6 bases, in that order; junction bases with no gene match: 5. Germline CDR1 is SNHLY and CDR2 is FYNNEI. There are 13 residues in the CDR3. The CDR3 region is CASNRGTDEKLFF. The CDR3, as DNA: TGTGCCAGCAACCGTGGGACAGATGAAAAACTGTTTTTT.

CDR3 sequence reads: CAWRYRGGAYEQYF. The CDR3 DNA reads TGTGCCTGGAGGTACAGGGGGGGGGCCTACGAGCAGTACTTC. The chain is built from TRBV30 and TRBJ2-7; D perhaps matches TRBD1 (8 bases). The CDR3 has 14 amino acids. The V end lost 3 bases, the J end lost 2 bases, and 14 bases lay between the germline ends. The germline gives CDR1 GTSNPN, CDR2 SVGIG (reference sequence).

The V call is TRBV19, the J call TRBJ1-1; D ambiguous. The germline gives CDR1 LNHDA, CDR2 SQIVND (reference sequence). This CDR3 has 12 residues. Trimming cost V 6 bases and J 3 bases, with 8 bases left between them. CDR3 protein: CASRFGDTEAFF. The CDR3 DNA reads as TGTGCCAGTAGGTTCGGGGACACTGAAGCTTTCTTT.

The rearrangement links TRBV9 to TRBJ2-4; D is undetermined. Germline lookup yields CDR1 SGDLS and CDR2 YYNGEE. Trimming removed 2 bases from V and 2 bases from J, with 17 bases in between. The CDR3 totals 17 residues. In DNA, the CDR3 is TGTGCCAGCAGCGTCGACGACATATTGGGTTCCAAAAACATTCAGTACTTC. This codes for CASSVDDILGSKNIQYF.

The chain has TRBV4-1 and TRBJ2-7; 7 bases are a match to TRBD1. The CDR3 covers 15 residues. Germline V lookup: CDR1 MGHRA, CDR2 YSYEKL. Trimming at V came to 4 bases and at J to 3 bases, leaving 9 bases not matched to a gene. The CDR3 nucleotides are TGCGCCAGCAGCCCCTTGACAGGGTGGAACTACGAGCAGTACTTC. Translation: CASSPLTGWNYEQYF.

This clone was found a few times. V is TRBV6-5 and J is TRBJ1-1; TRBD1 matches 11 bases. The CDR3 consists of 14 residues. The V segment lost 5 bases and the J segment 4 bases; nucleotides outside the gene matches: 3. CDR1 MNHEY and CDR2 SVGAGI come from the germline V gene. CDR3 in DNA: TGTGCCAGCAGTGGAGGGACAGGGGGCACTGAAGCTTTCTTT. Translation: CASSGGTGGTEAFF.

This chain joins TRBV5-3 and TRBJ1-2; D unresolved. TRBV5-3 is labeled an ORF, and its function is uncertain. This CDR3 region has 15 residues. V lost 2 bases and J 3 bases, leaving 14 bases between the germline ends. The CDR3 loop reads CARSLGQARYYGYTF. The CDR3 DNA is TGTGCCAGAAGCTTAGGCCAGGCCCGTTACTATGGCTACACCTTC.

The rearrangement links TRBV19 to TRBJ2-5; 8 bases are a match to TRBD1. Germline trimming cut 3 bases from V and 4 bases from J; bases unmatched to any gene: 10. Per the germline V gene, CDR1 is LNHDA and CDR2 is SQIVND (reference sequence). This CDR3 has 16 amino acids. DNA for the CDR3: TGTGCCAGTAGTATGGCATCAGGGGGCTTGGGAGAGACCCAGTACTTC. As protein: CASSMASGGLGETQYF.

V is TRBV6-1 and J is TRBJ2-3, with 8 nucleotides matching TRBD2. Germline V gene lookup returns CDR1 MNHNS and CDR2 SASEGT. The CDR3 is 14 residues long. Losses at the gene ends were 7 bases for V and 4 bases for J; bases not matched to a gene: 7. CDR3 in amino acids: CASKIEAGADTQYF. The CDR3 DNA follows: TGTGCCAGCAAAATTGAAGCGGGGGCAGATACGCAGTATTTT.

The table lists this clone with a few counts. The chain employs TRBV15 and TRBJ2-7, with D perhaps matching TRBD1 (6 bases). Germline assignment: CDR1 LNHNV and CDR2 YYDKDF (reference sequence). V dropped 1 base and J dropped 1 base, with 11 bases sitting between them. The CDR3 sequence is 15 residues long. CDR3 coding DNA: TGTGCCACCAGCAGAGTTCGAACAGGGTCCTACGAGCAGTACTTC. It is translated as CATSRVRTGSYEQYF.

The chain is built from TRBV7-6 and TRBJ2-1, with a possible D match to TRBD1 (6 bases). V gave up 5 bases and J gave up 9 bases, with 14 bases separating them. Germline V lookup: CDR1 SGHVS, CDR2 FNYEAQ. The CDR3 has 13 amino acids. CDR3 bases: TGTGCCAGCAGCCCAATCGGGACATCTGAGCAGTTCTTC. Its translation: CASSPIGTSEQFF.

CDR3 loop: CATSSGSGNYGYTF. CDR3 DNA: TGTGCCACCAGCAGTGGGTCCGGGAACTATGGCTACACCTTC. The V gene is TRBV15, the J gene TRBJ1-2; D remains unclear. The V and J ends lost 3 bases and 2 bases respectively, with 10 bases between them. The CDR3 has 14 amino acids. CDR1 LNHNV and CDR2 YYDKDF come from the germline V gene (reference sequence).

The chain employs TRBV19 and TRBJ2-5, with 7 bases identical to TRBD1. The CDR3 is 15 residues long. CDR1 is LNHDA, CDR2 SQIVND, per germline (reference sequence). The V gene end was trimmed by 3 bases and the J gene end by 5 bases; junction bases not matched to a gene: 9. The CDR3 bases are TGTGCCAGTAGTATGCGGCGACAGGGAAGGGAGACCCAGTACTTC. It is translated as CASSMRRQGRETQYF.

The chain has TRBV28 and TRBJ1-2; 7 positions match TRBD1. The CDR3 is 15 amino acids. V was clipped by 6 bases and J by 4 bases; unmatched bases: 11. In germline, CDR1 is MDHEN, CDR2 SYDVKM. CDR3 coding DNA: TGTGCCAGCAGGCCGCACAAGGGGGCGATCTATGGCTACACCTTC. Translating it yields CASRPHKGAIYGYTF.

The V and J genes are TRBV4-1 and TRBJ2-7; 8 bases fit TRBD1. Trimming took 1 base from V and 3 from J; bases not matched to a gene: 8. CDR1 is MGHRA, CDR2 YSYEKL, per germline. The CDR3 consists of 16 residues. CDR3 loop: CASSQADRDRYYEQYF. The CDR3 DNA reads TGCGCCAGCAGCCAAGCAGACAGGGACAGGTACTACGAGCAGTACTTC.